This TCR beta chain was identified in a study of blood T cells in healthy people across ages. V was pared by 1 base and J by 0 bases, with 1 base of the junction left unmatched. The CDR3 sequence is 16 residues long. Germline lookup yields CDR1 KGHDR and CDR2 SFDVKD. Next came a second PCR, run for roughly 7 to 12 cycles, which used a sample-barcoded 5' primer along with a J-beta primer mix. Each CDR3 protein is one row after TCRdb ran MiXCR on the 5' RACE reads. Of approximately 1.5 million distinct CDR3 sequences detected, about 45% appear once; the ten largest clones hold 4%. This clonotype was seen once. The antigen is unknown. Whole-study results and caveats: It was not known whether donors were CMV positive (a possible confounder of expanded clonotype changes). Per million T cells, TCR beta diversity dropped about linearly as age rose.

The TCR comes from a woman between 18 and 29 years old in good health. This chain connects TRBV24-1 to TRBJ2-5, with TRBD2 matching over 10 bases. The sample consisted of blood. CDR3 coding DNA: TGTGCCACCAGTGATTTCACTAGCGGGAACCAAGAGACCCAGTACTTC. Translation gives CATSDFTSGNQETQYF.